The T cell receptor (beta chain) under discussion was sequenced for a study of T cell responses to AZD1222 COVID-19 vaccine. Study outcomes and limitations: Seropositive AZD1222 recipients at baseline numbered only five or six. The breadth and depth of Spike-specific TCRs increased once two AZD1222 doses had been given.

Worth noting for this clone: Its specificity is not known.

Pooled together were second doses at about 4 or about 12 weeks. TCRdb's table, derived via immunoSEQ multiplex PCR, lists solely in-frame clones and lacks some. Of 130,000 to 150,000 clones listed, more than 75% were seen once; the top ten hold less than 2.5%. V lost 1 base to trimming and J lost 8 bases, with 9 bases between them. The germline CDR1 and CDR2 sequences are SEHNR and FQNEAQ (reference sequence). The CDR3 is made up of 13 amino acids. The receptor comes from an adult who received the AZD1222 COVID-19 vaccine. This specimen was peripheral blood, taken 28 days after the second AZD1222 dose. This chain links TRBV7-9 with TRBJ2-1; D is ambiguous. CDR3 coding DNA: TGTGCCAGCAGCTTAGTATTAGAGGATGAGCAGTTCTTC. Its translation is CASSLVLEDEQFF.